The 14 T cell receptor beta chains below were found in one sample sequenced in a study of shared clonotypes between healthy human individuals. Sequencing used immunoSEQ multiplex PCR; TCRdb keeps in-frame clones, though not all of them. The repertoire has around 2,000,000 clones, about 93% of them found once; the top ten carry roughly 1.7%. CD45RO-negative, CCR7-selected cells formed the naive CD8 fraction, which excluded terminally differentiated effector memory CD45RA+ cells. The sequencing input was naive CD8+ T cells from PBMCs. The receptors stem from a man between 18 and 35 years old in good health. Some clones in this sample may be carry-over from other donors' samples.

The V call is TRBV11-3, the J call TRBJ2-5, with D perhaps TRBD2 (5 bases). The J call is uncertain, as TRBJ2-7 better fits the DNA end. Germline V gives CDR1 SGHNT, CDR2 YENEEA. This CDR3 is built from 13 residues. CDR3 region: CASRRRCGNEQYF. The CDR3 DNA reads TGTGCCAGCCGGAGGAGGTGTGGTAACGAGCAGTACTTC.

In its sample, this clone was seen a few times. This chain uses TRBV4-1 with TRBJ1-1; 8 bases are a match to TRBD1. The J segment lost 0 bases and the V segment lost 3 bases, leaving 3 bases of the junction unmatched. The CDR3 consists of 15 residues. CDR1 is MGHRA and CDR2 is YSYEKL in the germline V gene. This CDR3 reads CASSHRTGMNTEAFF. As DNA, the CDR3 is TGCGCCAGCAGCCACCGGACAGGGATGAACACTGAAGCTTTCTTT.

This chain uses TRBV5-1 with TRBJ2-3; 10 nucleotides line up with TRBD2. The CDR3 covers 17 residues. The V gene end was trimmed by 2 bases and the J gene end by 2 bases; junction bases not matched to a gene: 8. The V gene's germline CDR1 is SGHRS and CDR2 YFSETQ. CDR3 protein: CASSLDGLAVLTDTQYF. The CDR3 nucleotides read TGCGCCAGCAGCTTAGATGGACTAGCGGTGCTCACAGATACGCAGTATTTT.

J is TRBJ2-1 and V is TRBV9; 12 bases are shared with TRBD2. The CDR3 extends over 14 amino acids. CDR1 and CDR2 from the germline V gene are SGDLS and YYNGEE. Trimming cost V 3 bases and J 6 bases; bases outside gene matches: 1. The CDR3 region is CASSGTSGINEQFF. CDR3 nucleotide sequence: TGTGCCAGCAGCGGGACTAGCGGGATCAATGAGCAGTTCTTC. Complete variable domain (other parts from reference TRBV9 and TRBJ2-1): DSGVTQTPKHLITATGQRVTLRCSPRSGDLSVYWYQQSLDQGLQFLIQYYNGEERAKGNILERFSAQQFPDLHSELNLSSLELGDSALYFCASSGTSGINEQFFGPGTRLTVL.

CDR3 DNA: TGTGCCAGCAGCATTAGATCCGGGACGGTTTTGATGCCAGATACGCAGTATTTT. This codes for CASSIRSGTVLMPDTQYF. The genes are TRBV11-2 and TRBJ2-3; D might be TRBD1 or TRBD2, each matching 5 bases. CDR3 length equals 18 residues. Germline V lookup: CDR1 SGHAT, CDR2 FQNNGV. V was clipped by 5 bases and J by 4 bases, with 25 bases between them.

V and J are TRBV7-2 and TRBJ2-7, with D tentatively TRBD1 (6 bases). Trimming cost V 5 bases and J 5 bases, with 19 bases left between them. Germline values: CDR1 SGHTA, CDR2 FQGNSA. The CDR3 extends over 15 amino acids. CDR3 region: CASSVPVTGSDEQYF. Here the CDR3 DNA reads TGTGCCAGCAGCGTACCGGTGACAGGTTCGGACGAGCAGTACTTC.

The CDR3: CASSFVTGPNQPQHF. For the CDR3, the DNA is TGTGCCAGCAGTTTCGTGACAGGCCCTAATCAGCCCCAGCATTTT. The chain employs TRBV28 and TRBJ1-5; D may be TRBD1 (6 bases). The V end was cut by 3 bases, the J end by 4 bases, with 13 bases between. The CDR3 has 15 amino acids. The V gene's germline CDR1 is MDHEN and CDR2 SYDVKM.

This chain connects TRBV1 to TRBJ2-2; the D call in the table, TRBD1, was not verified against the DNA. TRBV1 is marked as a pseudogene. There are 21 residues in the CDR3. CDR3 protein: CTSSQSSAGTGGKTNTGELFF. CDR3 in DNA: TGCACCAGCAGCCAATCTTCCGCCGGGACAGGGGGGAAAACGAACACCGGGGAGCTGTTTTTT.

The V call is TRBV2, the J call TRBJ2-3, with TRBD2 as a possible D gene (5 bases). V gave up 7 bases and J gave up 2 bases, with 22 bases separating them. The CDR3 loop spans 17 amino acids. CDR1 and CDR2 from the germline V gene are SNHLY and FYNNEI. The CDR3 bases are TGTGCCAGCAAGGTTCCCCTGAAAAGGGAGTACACAGATACGCAGTATTTT. It specifies CASKVPLKREYTDTQYF. The variable domain in full, with the rest retrieved from reference TRBV2 and TRBJ2-3, is EPEVTQTPSHQVTQMGQEVILRCVPISNHLYFYWYRQILGQKVEFLVSFYNNEISEKSEIFDDQFSVERPDGSNFTLKIRSTKLEDSAMYFCASKVPLKREYTDTQYFGPGTRLTVL.

The chain is built from TRBV5-1 and TRBJ1-4, with 9 bases lining up with TRBD1. CDR3 size: 15 residues. Germline assignment: CDR1 SGHRS and CDR2 YFSETQ. V lost 4 bases, J lost 9 bases, and 10 bases stayed unmatched. DNA for the CDR3: TGCGCCAGCAGCCTTTCCACCGGGACAGGGAAAAAACTGTTTTTT. Amino acid sequence: CASSLSTGTGKKLFF.

The V gene is TRBV11-2, the J gene TRBJ1-1; TRBD1 is a possible D gene (6 bases). The V and J ends lost 2 bases and 0 bases respectively, with 16 bases between them. The germline gives CDR1 SGHAT, CDR2 FQNNGV. This CDR3 is 17 amino acids long. The CDR3 DNA reads as TGTGCCAGCAGCTTATGGTTATCCCGGACAGTGAACACTGAAGCTTTCTTT. Translation: CASSLWLSRTVNTEAFF. The full variable domain, in which reference TRBV11-2 and TRBJ1-1 provide the parts outside the CDR3, is EAGVAQSPRYKIIEKRQSVAFWCNPISGHATLYWYQQILGQGPKLLIQFQNNGVVDDSQLPKDRFSAERLKGVDSTLKIQPAKLEDSAVYLCASSLWLSRTVNTEAFFGQGTRLTVV.

The V call is TRBV9, the J call TRBJ1-1; possibly TRBD1 for D (6 bases). The CDR3 has 16 amino acids. Per germline, CDR1 SGDLS and CDR2 YYNGEE. V lost 7 bases and J 0 bases, leaving 19 bases between the germline ends. CDR3 in amino acids: CASGAGASLMNTEAFF. The CDR3 DNA reads as TGTGCCAGCGGAGCGGGGGCCTCCTTGATGAACACTGAAGCTTTCTTT.

This clone was recorded only once. This chain links TRBV4-2 with TRBJ2-7; D gene uncertain. The CDR3 consists of 16 residues. Trimming cost V 0 bases and J 2 bases, with 14 bases left between them. The germline V gene has CDR1 LGHNA and CDR2 YNFKEQ. CDR3 DNA sequence: TGTGCCAGCAGCCAAGAGTTGGCCTACCGAACCTACGAGCAGTACTTC. Amino acids: CASSQELAYRTYEQYF.

V and J are TRBV15 and TRBJ1-2, with TRBD1 as a possible D gene (5 bases). CDR1 and CDR2 from the germline V gene are LNHNV and YYDKDF (reference sequence). V lost 5 bases and J 5 bases, leaving 15 bases between the germline ends. The CDR3 spans 14 residues. DNA of the CDR3: TGTGCCACCAGCCTGGCTGGGACGGGTTATGGCTACACCTTC. It is translated as CATSLAGTGYGYTF.